This is a list of T cell receptor beta chains from one sample in a study of T cells after yellow fever vaccination. TCRdb itself ran the 5' RACE reads through MiXCR, one entry per CDR3 protein. The sample carries approximately 74,000 distinct CDR3 sequences, around 6.5% recorded once. Material: CD8+ T cells sorted from PBMCs, obtained 5 days after the first yellow fever vaccination. Receptors were obtained from a man in his late teens or twenties who received the YFV17D yellow fever vaccine. Each CDR3 is given with its conserved first and last residue. D genes are given only for firm matches. Some rows mark clone size as missing; the rest say once, few, many or name a class of expanded clone.

TRBJ1-3 NA TRBV4-2 NA TGTGCCAGCAGCCAAGGAGGGGGGGGCCCTGGAAACACCATATATTTT CASSQGGGGPGNTIYF
TRBJ1-1 NA TRBV27 NA TGTGCCAGCAGTTTATGGTCAGGGGAAGGCCTGAAAGCTTTCTTT CASSLWSGEGLKAFF
TRBJ2-3 many TRBV4-1 NA TGCGCCAGCAGCCAAGAACTGGGGACAGATACGCAGTATTTT CASSQELGTDTQYF
TRBJ2-1 NA TRBV7-9 NA TGTGCCAGCAGAGAAAGACTAGGGAGAGGAGGATACAATGAGCAGTTCTTC CASRERLGRGGYNEQFF
TRBJ1-2 NA TRBV20-1 TRBD1 TGCAGTGCTAGTGAGGACAGGGAGAGCTACACCTTC CSASEDRESYTF
TRBJ2-5 NA TRBV25-1 TRBD2 TGTGCCAGCAGTGAATATCGGGCTAGCGGGGGGCTACAAGAGACCCAGTACTTC CASSEYRASGGLQETQYF
TRBJ2-1 many TRBV7-9 TRBD2 TGTGCCAGCACAAAGAGCACTAGCGCCTACAATGAGCAGTTCTTC CASTKSTSAYNEQFF
TRBJ2-5 NA TRBV11-1 NA TGTGCCAGCAGCTTTCTCGGGACCCAGTACTTC CASSFLGTQYF
TRBJ1-1 many TRBV9 NA TGTGCCAGCAGCGGGAACGACGCGCCGAACACTGAAGCTTTCTTT CASSGNDAPNTEAFF
TRBJ1-1 NA TRBV5-1 NA TGCGCCAGCAGCTCAAAACAGGGCGAAGACACTGAAGCTTTCTTT CASSSKQGEDTEAFF
TRBJ1-2 NA TRBV6-5 NA TGTGCCAGCTGGGCGGGGGAGGGCTACACCTTC CASWAGEGYTF
TRBJ2-5 few TRBV7-7 NA TGTGCTAGCAGCTCCCCAGGGCGCGGGACCCAGTACTTC CASSSPGRGTQYF
TRBJ2-7 many TRBV20-1 TRBD1 TGCAGTGCTAGAGATACAGGGGGGAGCTCCTACGAGCAGTACTTC CSARDTGGSSYEQYF
TRBJ1-2 NA TRBV10-3 TRBD1 TGTGCCATCAGTGAGTCCGGACAGGGTGCTTCTGGCTACACCTTC CAISESGQGASGYTF
TRBJ1-1 many TRBV27 NA TGTGCCAGCAGGTCCAACAACGAAGCTTTCTTT CASRSNNEAFF
TRBJ2-1 few TRBV7-6 NA TGTGCCAGCAGCTTTTTCCGGGGTGAGGTACATGAGCAGTTCTTC CASSFFRGEVHEQFF
TRBJ1-1 few TRBV20-1 NA TGCAGTGCTAGAGGGGTCAGCGTGGTGGAAGCTTTCTTT CSARGVSVVEAFF